These 20 T cell receptor beta chains share one sample of origin, sequenced in a study of blood T cells in healthy people across ages. A second roughly 6 to 12 cycle PCR used barcoded and J-beta primers. TCRdb re-called the 5' RACE reads with MiXCR, one entry per CDR3 protein. This repertoire shows about 1.6 million distinct CDR3 sequences, approximately 32% found once; its top ten account for 10% to 12%. Sequenced sample: blood. The source of these receptors is a woman in her thirties in good health.

V gene TRBV20-1 combines with J gene TRBJ1-1; weak D call: TRBD1 (5 bases). Trimming cost V 0 bases and J 7 bases, with 15 bases left between them. The CDR3 runs to 14 residues. In germline, CDR1 is DFQATT, CDR2 SNEGSKA (reference sequence). The CDR3 DNA is TGCAGTGCTAGAGATCACTGGTCAGGGAATGAAGCTTTCTTT. It codes for CSARDHWSGNEAFF.

V usage is TRBV20-1 and J usage is TRBJ2-7, with TRBD1 matching 8 bases. Germline values: CDR1 DFQATT, CDR2 SNEGSKA (reference sequence). With 2 bases clipped from V and 2 bases from J, the junction kept 2 bases outside the gene matches. The CDR3 totals 13 residues. CDR3 DNA: TGCAGTGCTAGACAGACAGGGGCCTACGAGCAGTACTTC. Its translation: CSARQTGAYEQYF.

This clonotype was detected only a few times. The chain has TRBV27 and TRBJ1-6; tentative D call: TRBD1 (5 bases). V lost 2 bases, J lost 2 bases, and 7 bases lay in between. Germline loops: CDR1 MNHEY, CDR2 SMNVEV (reference sequence). This CDR3 region has 15 residues. As DNA, the CDR3 is TGTGCCAGCAGTTTAGAGACAGCCTATAATTCACCCCTCCACTTT. Its translation: CASSLETAYNSPLHF.

The genes are TRBV20-1 and TRBJ2-3, with a weak D call TRBD2 (5 bases). In germline, CDR1 is DFQATT, CDR2 SNEGSKA (reference sequence). V lost 5 bases to trimming and J lost 4 bases, with 16 bases between them. This CDR3 spans 14 amino acids. CDR3 nucleotide sequence: TGCAGTGCTTGCGTAGCGCTCTCTCCAGATACGCAGTATTTT. This translates into CSACVALSPDTQYF.

For this clonotype: At one end, the junction sequence differs from germline, possibly due to a read error. The chain combines TRBV7-2 with TRBJ2-5, with TRBD2 matching over 9 bases. Germline CDR1 reads SGHTA; CDR2 reads FQGNSA. This CDR3 comprises 16 residues. In DNA, the CDR3 is TGTGCCAGCAGCTCTACCGGGACTAGCTTATGGGAGACCCGGTACTTC. Its translation: CASSSTGTSLWETRYF.

This clonotype was observed a few times. J is TRBJ2-3 and V is TRBV20-1, with 7 bases lining up with TRBD1. V lost 6 bases and J lost 6; bases outside the gene matches: 9. Per the germline V gene, CDR1 is DFQATT and CDR2 is SNEGSKA (reference sequence). The CDR3 has 13 amino acids. In nucleotides, the CDR3 is TGCAGTGCCCCGAACAGGGGACCCGATACGCAGTATTTT. This sequence encodes CSAPNRGPDTQYF.

This chain connects TRBV6-6 to TRBJ2-1; possible D gene TRBD2, 5 bases. The germline V gene has CDR1 MNHNY and CDR2 SVGAGI (reference sequence). The CDR3 covers 16 residues. V was clipped by 4 bases and J by 6 bases, with 19 bases between them. The CDR3 sequence: CASSSLALEFFNEQFF. The CDR3, as DNA: TGTGCCAGCAGTTCTTTAGCGCTCGAGTTTTTCAATGAGCAGTTCTTC.

The rearrangement joins TRBV19 to TRBJ2-1, with TRBD1 identical over 8 bases. The CDR3 covers 16 residues. The germline gives CDR1 LNHDA, CDR2 SQIVND (reference sequence). The V and J ends lost 1 base and 5 bases, in that order; junction bases with no gene match: 7. CDR3 bases: TGTGCCAGTAGTATAGTTTGGGGGACAGGTAACAATGAGCAGTTCTTC. It translates to CASSIVWGTGNNEQFF.

The sample holds a few counts of this clonotype. V gene TRBV5-1 combines with J gene TRBJ2-3; 9 bases fit TRBD2. Germline V gene lookup returns CDR1 SGHRS and CDR2 YFSETQ. Trimming removed 5 bases from V and 3 bases from J; junction bases left unmatched: 13. This CDR3 has 17 residues. The DNA for the CDR3 is TGCGCCAGCAGACAAGCTTATAGCGGGAGTCAGACAGATACGCAGTATTTT. This codes for CASRQAYSGSQTDTQYF.

The genes are TRBV4-1 and TRBJ1-1; 7 bases are shared with TRBD1. From germline, CDR1 is MGHRA and CDR2 YSYEKL. This CDR3 has 16 residues. The V gene end was trimmed by 4 bases and the J gene end by 5 bases; junction bases not matched to a gene: 13. The CDR3 loop is CASSPTGLGWGTEAFF. The CDR3 DNA reads TGCGCCAGCAGCCCGACAGGGCTTGGGTGGGGGACTGAAGCTTTCTTT.

The sample holds one count of this clonotype. This chain uses TRBV3-1 with TRBJ2-5, with 8 bases aligning to TRBD2. Germline V gene sequence: CDR1 LGHDT, CDR2 YNNKEL (reference sequence). CDR3 length: 15 amino acids. Trimming cost V 5 bases and J 4 bases; bases outside gene matches: 9. The CDR3 DNA reads TGTGCCAGCAGCGGGGCCTCTGCGGGGGGAGAGACCCAGTACTTC. The encoded protein is CASSGASAGGETQYF.

The chain combines TRBV20-1 with TRBJ1-1; tentative D call: TRBD1 (5 bases). Trimming pared 3 bases from V and 4 bases from J, leaving 21 bases between. The germline CDR1 and CDR2 sequences are DFQATT and SNEGSKA (reference sequence). This CDR3 comprises 16 residues. This CDR3 reads CSARGLRAGISTEAFF. CDR3 in DNA: TGCAGTGCTAGGGGACTTCGGGCAGGGATATCCACTGAAGCTTTCTTT.

The rearrangement joins TRBV5-6 to TRBJ2-6; the D gene could be TRBD1 or TRBD2 (5 bases each). The ends were cut back, 4 bases at V and 0 bases at J, with 14 bases in the middle. Germline-derived CDR1 and CDR2 are SGHDT and YYEEEE. The CDR3 is 17 amino acids. DNA of the CDR3: TGTGCCAGCAGCCCGTGGGGGATGAGCTCTGGGGCCAACGTCCTGACTTTC. Amino acids: CASSPWGMSSGANVLTF.

The chain links TRBV9 to TRBJ2-2, with 8 bases matching TRBD1. The CDR3 runs to 16 residues. Germline lookup yields CDR1 SGDLS and CDR2 YYNGEE. V lost 0 bases, J lost 5 bases, and 6 bases stayed unmatched. CDR3 nucleotides: TGTGCCAGCAGCGTAGGTGCAGGGGGCTGGACCGGGGAGCTGTTTTTT. Translating it yields CASSVGAGGWTGELFF.

This clonotype showed up just a few times. V is TRBV12-3 or TRBV12-4 and J is TRBJ1-4, with 9 bases aligning to TRBD1. J gave up 7 bases and V 6 bases, and 6 bases lay outside the gene matches. The CDR3 loop spans 14 amino acids. This CDR3 is CASSSGTGLEKLFF. CDR3 DNA sequence: TGTGCCAGCAGCTCCGGGACAGGGCTTGAAAAACTGTTTTTT.

The chain joins TRBV7-8 to TRBJ2-5, with 7 positions matching TRBD2. J was trimmed by 0 bases and V by 7 bases; bases with no gene match: 35. CDR3 length: 24 amino acids. From germline, CDR1 is SGHVS and CDR2 FQNEAQ. The CDR3 protein is CASTKTKTTWLGREIQKYQETQYF. CDR3 coding DNA: TGTGCCAGCACCAAAACAAAAACAACGTGGCTGGGGCGGGAGATCCAAAAGTACCAAGAGACCCAGTACTTC.

This rearrangement joins TRBV27 to TRBJ2-1, with 8 positions matching TRBD1. V lost 4 bases, J lost 5 bases, and 16 bases stayed unmatched. This CDR3 has 18 amino acids. Per the germline V gene, CDR1 is MNHEY and CDR2 is SMNVEV (reference sequence). This CDR3 is CASSYGPTGTGVNNEQFF. The CDR3 coding sequence is TGTGCCAGCAGTTACGGACCCACCGGGACAGGAGTTAACAATGAGCAGTTCTTC.

This clonotype was observed a few times. This chain connects TRBV20-1 to TRBJ2-3; perhaps TRBD1 as D (5 bases). The CDR3 is 11 residues long. The V gene's germline CDR1 is DFQATT and CDR2 SNEGSKA (reference sequence). Deletions cut 6 bases from V and 5 bases from J, with 9 bases between. CDR3 sequence: CSAATGDTQYF. The CDR3 DNA follows: TGCAGTGCAGCTACAGGAGATACGCAGTATTTT.

The gene calls are TRBV7-2 and TRBJ1-6; no clear D. CDR1 SGHTA and CDR2 FQGNSA come from the germline V gene. V gave up 2 bases and J gave up 7 bases, with 12 bases separating them. This CDR3 is 15 amino acids long. CDR3 region: CASSLFGRGNSPLHF. The CDR3 nucleotides are TGTGCCAGCAGCTTATTCGGCAGAGGGAATTCACCCCTCCACTTT.

There are a few counts of this clonotype. V usage is TRBV7-9 and J usage is TRBJ2-5, with D hard to call. V lost 8 bases and J 0 bases, leaving 13 bases between the germline ends. This CDR3 is 14 amino acids long. The germline V gene has CDR1 SEHNR and CDR2 FQNEAQ (reference sequence). CDR3 region: CASVGREYQETQYF. In nucleotides, the CDR3 is TGTGCCAGCGTGGGCAGAGAGTACCAAGAGACCCAGTACTTC.